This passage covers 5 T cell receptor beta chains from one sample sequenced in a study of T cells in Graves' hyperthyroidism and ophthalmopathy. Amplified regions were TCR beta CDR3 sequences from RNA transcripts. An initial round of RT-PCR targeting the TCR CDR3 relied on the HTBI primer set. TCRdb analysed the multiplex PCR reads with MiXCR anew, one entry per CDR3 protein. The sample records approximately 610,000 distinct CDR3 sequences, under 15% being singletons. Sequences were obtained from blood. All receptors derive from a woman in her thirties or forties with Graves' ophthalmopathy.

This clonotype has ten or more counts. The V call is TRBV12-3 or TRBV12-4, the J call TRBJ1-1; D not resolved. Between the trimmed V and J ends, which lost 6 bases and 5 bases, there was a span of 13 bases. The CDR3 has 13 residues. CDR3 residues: CASSKREITEAFF. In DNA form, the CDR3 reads TGTGCCAGCAGCAAAAGGGAGATTACTGAAGCTTTCTTT.

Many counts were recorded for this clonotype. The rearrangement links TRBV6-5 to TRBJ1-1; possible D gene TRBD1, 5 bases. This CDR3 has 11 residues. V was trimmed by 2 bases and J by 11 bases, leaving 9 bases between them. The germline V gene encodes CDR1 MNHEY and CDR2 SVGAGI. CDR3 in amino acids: CASSYGGYAFF. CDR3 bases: TGTGCCAGCAGTTACGGGGGGTATGCTTTCTTT.

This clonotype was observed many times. The CDR3: CASSLVNSYEQYF. CDR3 sequence (DNA): TGTGCCAGCAGCTTAGTAAACTCCTACGAGCAGTACTTC. The gene calls are TRBV7-6 and TRBJ2-7; D is ambiguous. This CDR3 has 13 amino acids. Germline V gene sequence: CDR1 SGHVS, CDR2 FNYEAQ. The germline V and J ends were trimmed by 1 base and 0 bases, with 4 bases remaining between them.

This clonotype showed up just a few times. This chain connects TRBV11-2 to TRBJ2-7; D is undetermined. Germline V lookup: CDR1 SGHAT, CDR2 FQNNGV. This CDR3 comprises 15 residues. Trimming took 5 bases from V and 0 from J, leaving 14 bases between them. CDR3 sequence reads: CASSPKGWSSYEQYF. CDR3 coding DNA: TGTGCCAGCAGCCCTAAGGGCTGGAGCTCCTACGAGCAGTACTTC. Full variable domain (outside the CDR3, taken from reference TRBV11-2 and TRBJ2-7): EAGVAQSPRYKIIEKRQSVAFWCNPISGHATLYWYQQILGQGPKLLIQFQNNGVVDDSQLPKDRFSAERLKGVDSTLKIQPAKLEDSAVYLCASSPKGWSSYEQYFGPGTRLTVT.

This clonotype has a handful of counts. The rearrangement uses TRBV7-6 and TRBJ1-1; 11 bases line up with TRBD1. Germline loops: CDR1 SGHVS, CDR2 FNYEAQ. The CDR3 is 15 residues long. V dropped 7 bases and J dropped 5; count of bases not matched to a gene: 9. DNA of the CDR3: TGTGCCAGCACCAAGGGACAGGGGGGAATTACTGAAGCTTTCTTT. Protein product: CASTKGQGGITEAFF.